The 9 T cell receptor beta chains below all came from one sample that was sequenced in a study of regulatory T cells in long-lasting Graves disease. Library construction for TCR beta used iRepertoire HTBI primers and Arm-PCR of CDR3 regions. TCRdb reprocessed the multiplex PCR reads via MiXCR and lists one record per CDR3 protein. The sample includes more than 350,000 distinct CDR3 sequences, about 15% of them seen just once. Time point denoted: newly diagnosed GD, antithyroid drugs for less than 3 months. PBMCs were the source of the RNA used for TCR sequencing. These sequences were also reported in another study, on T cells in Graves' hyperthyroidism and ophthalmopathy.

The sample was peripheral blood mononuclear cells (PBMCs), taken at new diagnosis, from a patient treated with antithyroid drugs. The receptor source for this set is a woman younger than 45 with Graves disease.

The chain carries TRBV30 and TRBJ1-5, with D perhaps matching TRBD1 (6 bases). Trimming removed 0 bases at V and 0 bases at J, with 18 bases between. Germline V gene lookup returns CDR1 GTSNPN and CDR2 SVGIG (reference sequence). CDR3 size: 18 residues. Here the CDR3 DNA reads TGTGCCTGGAGTGTAGGGCGCAGGGGTCCCTATAGCAATCAGCCCCAGCATTTT. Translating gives CAWSVGRRGPYSNQPQHF. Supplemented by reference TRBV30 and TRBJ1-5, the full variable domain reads SQTIHQWPATLVQPVGSPLSLECTVEGTSNPNLYWYRQAAGRGLQLLFYSVGIGQISSEVPQNLSASRPQDRQFILSSKKLLLSDSGFYLCAWSVGRRGPYSNQPQHFGDGTRLSIL.

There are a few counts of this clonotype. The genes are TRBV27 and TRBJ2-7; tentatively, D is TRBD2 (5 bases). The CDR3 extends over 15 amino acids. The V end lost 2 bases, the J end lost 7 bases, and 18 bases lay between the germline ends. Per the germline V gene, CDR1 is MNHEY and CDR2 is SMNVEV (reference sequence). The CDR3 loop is CASSLGGSLGNEQYF. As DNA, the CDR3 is TGTGCCAGCAGTTTAGGCGGGTCCCTGGGCAATGAGCAGTACTTC.

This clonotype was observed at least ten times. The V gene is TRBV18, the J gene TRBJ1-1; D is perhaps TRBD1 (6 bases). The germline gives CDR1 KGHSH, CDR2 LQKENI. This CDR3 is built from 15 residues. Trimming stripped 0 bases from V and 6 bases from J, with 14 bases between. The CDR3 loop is CASSPPAGRTAEAFF. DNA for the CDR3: TGTGCCAGCTCACCACCGGCAGGACGGACAGCTGAAGCTTTCTTT. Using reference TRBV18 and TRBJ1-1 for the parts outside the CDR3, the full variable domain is NAGVMQNPRHLVRRRGQEARLRCSPMKGHSHVYWYRQLPEEGLKFMVYLQKENIIDESGMPKERFSAEFPKEGPSILRIQQVVRGDSAAYFCASSPPAGRTAEAFFGQGTRLTVV.

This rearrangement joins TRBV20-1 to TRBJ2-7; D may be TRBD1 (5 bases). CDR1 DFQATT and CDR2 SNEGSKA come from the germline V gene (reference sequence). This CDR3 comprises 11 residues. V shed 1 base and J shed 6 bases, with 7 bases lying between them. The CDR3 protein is CSARGGSEQYF. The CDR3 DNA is TGCAGTGCTAGAGGGGGCTCCGAGCAGTACTTC.

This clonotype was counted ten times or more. CDR3 sequence: CASSPMDQGSYEQYF. CDR3 sequence (DNA): TGTGCCAGCTCACCAATGGATCAGGGGTCCTACGAGCAGTACTTC. The chain has TRBV18 and TRBJ2-7; D perhaps matches TRBD1 (6 bases). This CDR3 is built from 15 residues. The germline V gene encodes CDR1 KGHSH and CDR2 LQKENI. V was trimmed by 2 bases and J by 1 base, leaving 12 bases between them.

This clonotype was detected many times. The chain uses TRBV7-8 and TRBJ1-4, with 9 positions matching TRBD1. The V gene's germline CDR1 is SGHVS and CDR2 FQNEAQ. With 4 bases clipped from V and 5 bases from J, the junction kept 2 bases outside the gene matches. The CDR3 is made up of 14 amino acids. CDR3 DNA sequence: TGTGCCAGCAGCTCCGGGACAGGGAATGAAAAACTGTTTTTT. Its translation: CASSSGTGNEKLFF.

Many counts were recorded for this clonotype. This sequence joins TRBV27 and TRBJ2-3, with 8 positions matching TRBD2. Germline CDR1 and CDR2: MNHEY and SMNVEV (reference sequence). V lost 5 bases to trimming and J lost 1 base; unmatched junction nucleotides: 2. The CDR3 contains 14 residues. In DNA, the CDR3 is TGTGCCAGCAGTAAACTAGCGGGCACAGATACGCAGTATTTT. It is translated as CASSKLAGTDTQYF.

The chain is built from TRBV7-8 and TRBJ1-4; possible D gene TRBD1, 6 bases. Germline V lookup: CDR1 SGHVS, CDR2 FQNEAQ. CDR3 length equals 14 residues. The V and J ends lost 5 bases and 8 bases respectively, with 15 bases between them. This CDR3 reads CASSNRAFGEKLFF. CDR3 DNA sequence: TGTGCCAGCAGCAACAGGGCCTTTGGGGAAAAACTGTTTTTT.

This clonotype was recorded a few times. The CDR3 bases are TGTGCCACCAGCTGGGGACAGGACTCCGAAAAACTGTTTTTT. Translating gives CATSWGQDSEKLFF. The chain links TRBV15 to TRBJ1-4; 8 nucleotides agree with TRBD1. V was pared by 5 bases and J by 8 bases, with 7 bases of the junction left unmatched. Germline lookup yields CDR1 LNHNV and CDR2 YYDKDF (reference sequence). The CDR3 is made up of 14 amino acids.